This TCR beta chain was captured in a study of CD8 T cells in Susac syndrome. Study details: Blood was drawn from Susac syndrome patients while they were therapy-naive, on corticosteroids, or on intravenous immunoglobulin alone.

Random hexamers were used to reverse transcribe the RNA input (roughly 0.5 to 1 ug). MiXCR, applied by TCRdb to the immunoSEQ multiplex PCR reads, yields one record per CDR3 protein. The sample has around 180,000 distinct CDR3 sequences, 94% seen once. The T cells that were sequenced for TCR beta were CD8+ and CD4+ cells from blood. CDR3 length equals 13 residues. V was trimmed by 7 bases and J by 4 bases, leaving 13 bases between them. The germline CDR1 and CDR2 sequences are ENHRY and SYGVKD. Sequenced: CD4+ T cells from PBMCs. The genes are TRBV10-3 and TRBJ1-2; D uncertain. The sequence was collected from a human donor with Susac syndrome. The CDR3 region is CAIKEHEGYGYTF. The CDR3 nucleotides are TGTGCCATCAAGGAGCACGAAGGCTATGGCTACACCTTC.